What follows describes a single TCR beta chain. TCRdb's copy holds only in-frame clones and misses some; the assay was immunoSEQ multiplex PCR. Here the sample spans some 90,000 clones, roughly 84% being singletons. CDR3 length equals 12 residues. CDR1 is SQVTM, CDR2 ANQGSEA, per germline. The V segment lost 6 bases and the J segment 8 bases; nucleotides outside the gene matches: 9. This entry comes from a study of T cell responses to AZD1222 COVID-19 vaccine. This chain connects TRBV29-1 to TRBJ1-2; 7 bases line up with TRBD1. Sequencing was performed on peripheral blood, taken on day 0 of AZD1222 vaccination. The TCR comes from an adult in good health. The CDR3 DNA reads TGCAGCGTGGCGGGACAGTTAGGGGGCTACACCTTC. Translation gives CSVAGQLGGYTF.